The T cell receptor beta chain under discussion was sequenced for a study of blood T cells in healthy people across ages. All donors came from Russia, were Caucasian and healthy, and spanned ages about 6 to 100. As to this clonotype: Its antigen is currently unknown.

A second PCR, run for about 7 to 11 cycles, used a sample-barcoded 5' primer plus a J-beta primer mix. MiXCR, applied by TCRdb to the 5' RACE reads, yields one record per CDR3 protein. The table records some 1.6 million distinct CDR3 sequences, about 35% of them present only once. Overall study findings and caveats: Estimated diversity across one million T cells was deemed an underestimate.

Germline CDR1 SGHRS, CDR2 YFSETQ. The CDR3 is 14 residues long. V was cut by 5 bases and J by 7 bases, with 15 bases left in between. Sequencing used blood. The clonotype originates from a woman aged 25 to 39 in good health. The chain joins TRBV5-1 to TRBJ1-4, with D perhaps TRBD1 (6 bases). In nucleotides, the CDR3 is TGCGCCAGCAGTCGTGGACAGCCCCTTGAAAAACTGTTTTTT. The encoded protein is CASSRGQPLEKLFF. Using reference TRBV5-1 and TRBJ1-4 for the parts outside the CDR3, the full variable domain is KAGVTQTPRYLIKTRGQQVTLSCSPISGHRSVSWYQQTPGQGLQFLFEYFSETQRNKGNFPGRFSGRQFSNSRSEMNVSTLELGDSALYLCASSRGQPLEKLFFGSGTQLSVL.